Below, 9 T cell receptor beta chains from the same sample are listed, as sequenced in a study of blood T cell repertoires in COVID-19. Here immunoSEQ multiplex PCR was the method, and the copy in TCRdb shows in-frame clones only, minus some. The sample contains 250,000 to 300,000 clones, 86% of which appear only once. Sequenced input: peripheral blood. These receptors all come from a woman between 25 and 40 years old with COVID-19, enrolled during active disease.

About this clone: A read error may produce the germline difference seen at one junction end. The chain joins TRBV6-5 to TRBJ2-5, with a possible D match to TRBD2 (5 bases). CDR1 is MNHEY and CDR2 is SVGAGI in the germline V gene. The CDR3 spans 15 residues. CDR3 region: CASSDSSTNRETQYF. The CDR3 DNA reads TGTGCCAGCAGTGACTCTAGCACGAACCGGGAGACCCAGTACTTC.

The chain links TRBV6-5 to TRBJ1-5; D unresolved. The CDR3 covers 15 residues. Per germline, CDR1 MNHEY and CDR2 SVGAGI. The V end was cut by 6 bases, the J end by 2 bases, with 14 bases between. CDR3 residues: CASSRRAVGNQPQHF. CDR3 DNA: TGTGCCAGCAGCCGGCGGGCGGTCGGCAATCAGCCCCAGCATTTT.

The V call is TRBV3-1 (or the pseudogene TRBV3-2), the J call TRBJ2-2; 7 nucleotides match TRBD1. Germline V gives CDR1 LGHDT, CDR2 YNNKEL (reference sequence). J was trimmed by 6 bases and V by 4 bases; bases with no gene match: 5. The CDR3 spans 14 residues. The CDR3 is CASSLTGLAGELFF. The CDR3, as DNA: TGTGCCAGCAGCCTGACAGGGTTGGCCGGGGAGCTGTTTTTT.

This clone was found once. The V gene is TRBV15, the J gene TRBJ1-3; D may be TRBD1 (5 bases). V was shortened by 7 bases and J by 2 bases, with 15 bases between the two germline ends. CDR1 LNHNV and CDR2 YYDKDF come from the germline V gene (reference sequence). This CDR3 has 15 residues. The CDR3 coding sequence is TGTGCCACCACCCAGCAGATAGGGGCTGGAAACACCATATATTTT. This sequence encodes CATTQQIGAGNTIYF.

V is TRBV5-1 and J is TRBJ1-2; tentative D call: TRBD1 (5 bases). The CDR3 is made up of 13 amino acids. The V end lost 2 bases, the J end lost 6 bases, and 11 bases lay between the germline ends. Germline CDR1 SGHRS, CDR2 YFSETQ. The CDR3 reads CASSLIPGNGYTF. The CDR3 DNA reads TGCGCCAGCAGCTTAATTCCAGGGAATGGCTACACCTTC.

This chain joins TRBV7-6 and TRBJ1-3; weak D call: TRBD1 (5 bases). Germline CDR1 SGHVS, CDR2 FNYEAQ. Between the trimmed V and J ends, which lost 4 bases and 0 bases, there was a span of 13 bases. CDR3 length: 16 amino acids. The CDR3 loop is CASSSPAGDSGNTIYF. The DNA for the CDR3 is TGTGCCAGCAGCTCGCCGGCGGGGGACTCTGGAAACACCATATATTTT.

The chain links TRBV4-2 to TRBJ2-3; 9 nucleotides agree with TRBD2. Trimming removed 1 base from V and 2 bases from J; junction bases left unmatched: 4. The CDR3 totals 16 residues. The germline V gene encodes CDR1 LGHNA and CDR2 YNFKEQ. The CDR3 loop reads CASSQGGGGATDTQYF. The CDR3 DNA reads as TGTGCCAGCAGCCAAGGAGGCGGGGGGGCCACAGATACGCAGTATTTT.

The V and J genes are TRBV6-4 and TRBJ1-4; TRBD1 agrees at 9 bases. V gave up 10 bases and J gave up 7 bases; unmatched junction bases: 13. CDR1 is MRHNA, CDR2 SNTAGT, per germline. CDR3 size: 15 residues. CDR3 region: CATPGQGIFGEKLFF. The CDR3, as DNA: TGTGCCACCCCGGGACAGGGTATATTCGGTGAAAAACTGTTTTTT.

Regarding this clone: Different DNA sequences within this sample yield the same CDR3. The gene calls are TRBV11-3 and TRBJ2-1, with a weak D call TRBD2 (6 bases). Germline CDR1 and CDR2: SGHNT and YENEEA. V was pared by 4 bases and J by 9 bases, with 7 bases between. The CDR3 consists of 11 residues. The CDR3 sequence: CASSSGGEQFF. The CDR3 DNA is TGTGCCAGCAGCTCCGGGGGTGAGCAGTTCTTC.